This is a list of T cell receptor beta chains from one sample in a study of radiotherapy plus CTLA-4 blockade in lung cancer. Method: immunoSEQ multiplex PCR; TCRdb's copy keeps in-frame clones and lacks some. The sample holds under 35,000 clones, 60% to 80% seen once. Sequenced material: peripheral blood, taken from a patient treated with radiotherapy plus ipilimumab. Every receptor here comes from a human donor with non-small cell lung cancer whose response to radiotherapy plus ipilimumab could not be evaluated. Each CDR3 is given with its conserved first and last residue. The order of the fields is clone size, V gene, J gene, D gene, CDR3 protein, CDR3 DNA. A D gene is named only where the DNA matches it firmly. Part of the rows lack a size; the others show once, few, many or a class for expanded clones.

size: NA; V: TRBV28; J: TRBJ1-1; D: TRBD1; CDR3: CASSPARAGGKRNTEAFF; DNA: TGTGCCAGCAGTCCAGCCCGCGCAGGGGGGAAAAGGAACACTGAAGCTTTCTTT
size: few; V: TRBV7-2; J: TRBJ2-1; D: NA; CDR3: CASSVRYDNEQFF; DNA: TGTGCCAGCAGCGTCCGGTACGACAATGAGCAGTTCTTC
size: NA; V: TRBV7-9; J: TRBJ2-3; D: TRBD2; CDR3: CASSLLPGLAERADTQYF; DNA: TGTGCCAGCAGCTTACTCCCGGGACTAGCGGAGCGGGCAGATACGCAGTATTTT
size: NA; V: TRBV5-5; J: TRBJ2-5; D: NA; CDR3: CASSLRGSSPETQYF; DNA: TGTGCCAGCAGCTTGAGGGGGTCGAGCCCAGAGACCCAGTACTTC
size: once; V: TRBV28; J: TRBJ2-1; D: NA; CDR3: CASWSTSGNEQFF; DNA: TGTGCCAGCTGGTCCACTAGTGGTAATGAGCAGTTCTTC
size: NA; V: TRBV11-2; J: TRBJ1-1; D: TRBD1; CDR3: CASSSPWGRGWTEAFF; DNA: TGTGCCAGCAGCTCACCTTGGGGCAGGGGGTGGACTGAAGCTTTCTTT
size: NA; V: TRBV6-5; J: TRBJ1-2; D: NA; CDR3: CASTLQGRGGYTF; DNA: TGTGCCAGCACGCTACAGGGTCGAGGCGGCTACACCTTC
size: NA; V: TRBV6-1; J: TRBJ1-6; D: TRBD1; CDR3: CASSLRGQGNSPLHF; DNA: TGTGCCAGCAGTCTCCGGGGACAGGGTAATTCACCCCTCCACTTT
size: NA; V: TRBV28; J: TRBJ2-5; D: NA; CDR3: CASRPMSRGETQYF; DNA: TGTGCCAGCAGGCCGATGTCTAGGGGGGAGACCCAGTACTTC
size: NA; V: TRBV6-5; J: TRBJ1-3; D: NA; CDR3: CASRRSLFSGNTIYF; DNA: TGTGCCAGCAGGCGATCCCTTTTCTCTGGAAACACCATATATTTT
size: NA; V: TRBV7-2; J: TRBJ1-2; D: TRBD1; CDR3: CASSSGQGYGYTF; DNA: TGTGCCAGCAGCTCGGGACAGGGCTATGGCTACACCTTC
size: NA; V: TRBV14; J: TRBJ1-3; D: NA; CDR3: CASSQSGNTIYF; DNA: TGTGCCAGCAGCCAAAGCGGAAACACCATATATTTT
size: NA; V: TRBV19; J: TRBJ1-5; D: NA; CDR3: CASSARGNQPQHF; DNA: TGTGCCAGTAGCGCTAGAGGGAATCAGCCCCAGCATTTT
size: NA; V: TRBV4-1; J: TRBJ2-1; D: TRBD1; CDR3: CASSRLVGTGLYNEQFF; DNA: TGCGCCAGCAGCCGACTAGTCGGGACAGGTCTCTACAATGAGCAGTTCTTC
size: NA; V: TRBV4-2; J: TRBJ1-4; D: TRBD1; CDR3: CASSQGAGQGGEKLFF; DNA: TGTGCCAGCAGCCAAGGAGCGGGACAGGGAGGTGAAAAACTGTTTTTT
size: NA; V: TRBV11-2; J: TRBJ2-7; D: TRBD1; CDR3: CASSMDTGGFYEQYF; DNA: TGTGCCAGCAGCATGGACACAGGGGGCTTCTACGAGCAGTACTTC
size: NA; V: TRBV7-3; J: TRBJ2-5; D: NA; CDR3: CASSPQRSQETQYF; DNA: TGTGCCAGCAGCCCGCAGCGGTCACAAGAGACCCAGTACTTC
size: NA; V: TRBV6-1; J: TRBJ2-7; D: NA; CDR3: CASRSPGFSYEQYF; DNA: TGTGCCAGCAGGAGTCCCGGGTTCTCCTACGAGCAGTACTTC
size: few; V: TRBV27; J: TRBJ1-4; D: TRBD1; CDR3: CASSPGTGGAYEKLFF; DNA: TGTGCCAGCAGTCCGGGGACAGGGGGCGCTTACGAAAAACTGTTTTTT
size: NA; V: TRBV5-6; J: TRBJ2-6; D: NA; CDR3: CASIPNPSSGANVLTF; DNA: TGTGCCAGCATCCCCAACCCGAGCTCTGGGGCCAACGTCCTGACTTTC
size: NA; V: TRBV11-3; J: TRBJ2-3; D: NA; CDR3: CASSPKASADTQYF; DNA: TGTGCCAGCAGCCCGAAGGCTAGCGCAGATACGCAGTATTTT
size: few; V: TRBV4-3; J: TRBJ2-1; D: NA; CDR3: CASSRNAGNSYNEQFF; DNA: TGCGCCAGCAGCCGTAACGCGGGAAACTCCTACAATGAGCAGTTCTTC
size: once; V: TRBV27; J: TRBJ1-2; D: NA; CDR3: CASSLGPGWGYTF; DNA: TGTGCCAGCAGTTTAGGGCCAGGGTGGGGCTACACCTTC
size: NA; V: TRBV6-1; J: TRBJ2-7; D: NA; CDR3: CASPSDFPGEQYF; DNA: TGTGCCAGCCCATCGGACTTTCCTGGTGAGCAGTACTTC
size: NA; V: TRBV7-9; J: TRBJ2-5; D: NA; CDR3: CASSLGTSTRETQYF; DNA: TGTGCCAGCAGCTTAGGTACTAGTACTAGGGAGACCCAGTACTTC
size: NA; V: TRBV5-1; J: TRBJ2-7; D: TRBD1; CDR3: CASSLGTGQVVEQYF; DNA: TGCGCCAGCAGCCTCGGGACAGGGCAGGTTGTTGAGCAGTACTTC
size: NA; V: TRBV5-1; J: TRBJ1-5; D: NA; CDR3: CAPGEGSQPQHF; DNA: TGCGCCCCGGGCGAGGGTAGTCAGCCCCAGCATTTT
size: NA; V: TRBV28; J: TRBJ1-3; D: NA; CDR3: CASMSITSGNTIYF; DNA: TGTGCCAGCATGAGTATTACGTCTGGAAACACCATATATTTT
size: NA; V: TRBV27; J: TRBJ2-1; D: NA; CDR3: CASSLNTGRLQFF; DNA: TGTGCCAGCAGTTTAAATACGGGCCGACTACAGTTCTTC
size: once; V: TRBV28; J: TRBJ2-3; D: NA; CDR3: CASSFRPTITSTDTQYF; DNA: TGTGCCAGCAGTTTCCGCCCGACTATTACTAGCACAGATACGCAGTATTTT
size: once; V: TRBV9; J: TRBJ2-7; D: TRBD2; CDR3: CASSVDGGRGTYEQYF; DNA: TGTGCCAGCAGCGTAGATGGCGGGAGGGGAACCTACGAGCAGTACTTC
size: NA; V: TRBV25-1; J: TRBJ2-3; D: NA; CDR3: CASSDPRGITDTQYF; DNA: TGTGCCAGCAGTGACCCCAGGGGAATCACAGATACGCAGTATTTT
size: NA; V: TRBV6-5; J: TRBJ2-5; D: TRBD2; CDR3: CASSWAGGRLETQYF; DNA: TGTGCCAGCAGTTGGGCGGGGGGCCGGTTAGAGACCCAGTACTTC
size: few; V: TRBV18; J: TRBJ2-7; D: NA; CDR3: CASSPQPGSLSEQYF; DNA: TGTGCCAGCTCACCACAGCCCGGGTCCCTCTCCGAGCAGTACTTC
size: NA; V: TRBV5-6; J: TRBJ2-3; D: NA; CDR3: CASSVRLVSYTQYF; DNA: TGTGCCAGCAGCGTGAGACTAGTGAGTTATACGCAGTATTTT
size: NA; V: TRBV6-5; J: TRBJ2-7; D: TRBD2; CDR3: CASRIAGPYEQYF; DNA: TGTGCCAGCCGTATAGCGGGTCCCTACGAGCAGTACTTC
size: NA; V: TRBV25-1; J: TRBJ1-5; D: NA; CDR3: CASSEVGRYQPQHF; DNA: TGTGCCAGCAGTGAGGTGGGGCGGTATCAGCCCCAGCATTTT
size: NA; V: TRBV4-3; J: TRBJ2-3; D: TRBD2; CDR3: CASSQESWSGRAGSTDTQYF; DNA: TGCGCCAGCAGCCAAGAAAGTTGGAGCGGGAGGGCCGGATCCACAGATACGCAGTATTTT
size: NA; V: TRBV5-1; J: TRBJ2-6; D: TRBD1; CDR3: CASTRGTGRSGANVLTF; DNA: TGCGCCAGCACCCGCGGGACAGGCCGCTCTGGGGCCAACGTCCTGACTTTC
size: NA; V: TRBV18; J: TRBJ2-5; D: TRBD2; CDR3: CASSPQRENQETQYF; DNA: TGTGCCAGCTCACCACAGCGGGAGAACCAAGAGACCCAGTACTTC
size: NA; V: TRBV7-3; J: TRBJ1-6; D: NA; CDR3: CASSRQPRSPLHF; DNA: TGTGCCAGCAGCAGACAGCCGCGGTCACCCCTCCACTTT
size: NA; V: TRBV7-2; J: TRBJ2-5; D: NA; CDR3: CASSSDNYETQYF; DNA: TGTGCCAGCAGCTCGGACAACTATGAGACCCAGTACTTC
size: NA; V: TRBV5-4; J: TRBJ1-1; D: NA; CDR3: CASSTGQPNTEAFF; DNA: TGTGCCAGCAGCACAGGACAGCCGAACACTGAAGCTTTCTTT
size: NA; V: TRBV15; J: TRBJ2-1; D: NA; CDR3: CATSREQGRPYNEQFF; DNA: TGTGCCACCAGCAGGGAACAGGGACGGCCCTACAATGAGCAGTTCTTC
size: NA; V: TRBV5-4; J: TRBJ1-2; D: NA; CDR3: CASSFRRAGGYTF; DNA: TGTGCCAGCAGCTTTCGCAGGGCAGGTGGCTACACCTTC
size: NA; V: TRBV28; J: TRBJ2-2; D: NA; CDR3: CASSLRSTGELFF; DNA: TGTGCCAGCAGTTTACGCAGCACCGGGGAGCTGTTTTTT
size: NA; V: TRBV27; J: TRBJ2-7; D: NA; CDR3: CASSFGGLEQYF; DNA: TGTGCCAGCAGTTTCGGGGGACTCGAGCAGTACTTC
size: NA; V: TRBV5-1; J: TRBJ1-5; D: NA; CDR3: CASSLGQGSNQPQHF; DNA: TGCGCCAGCAGCTTGGGGCAGGGGAGCAATCAGCCCCAGCATTTT
size: NA; V: TRBV18; J: TRBJ2-5; D: NA; CDR3: CASSPPVRGQETQYF; DNA: TGTGCCAGCTCACCACCGGTCCGGGGTCAAGAGACCCAGTACTTC
size: NA; V: TRBV5-3; J: TRBJ2-1; D: TRBD2; CDR3: CARSLTSGSPYNEQFF; DNA: TGTGCCAGAAGCTTGACTAGCGGCTCCCCCTACAATGAGCAGTTCTTC
size: once; V: TRBV2; J: TRBJ1-1; D: TRBD1; CDR3: CASRGQGARTEAFF; DNA: TGTGCCAGCAGAGGACAGGGGGCTCGCACTGAAGCTTTCTTT
size: NA; V: TRBV5-6; J: TRBJ2-3; D: TRBD2; CDR3: CASSPAGGVDTQYF; DNA: TGTGCCAGCAGCCCCGCGGGGGGGGTAGATACGCAGTATTTT
size: NA; V: TRBV27; J: TRBJ1-5; D: TRBD1; CDR3: CATSGTGSFLSNQPQHF; DNA: TGTGCCACCTCCGGGACAGGAAGCTTTTTGAGCAATCAGCCCCAGCATTTT
size: NA; V: TRBV20-1; J: TRBJ2-1; D: TRBD2; CDR3: CSASSGSGQFF; DNA: TGCAGTGCTTCAAGCGGGAGTGGGCAGTTCTTC
size: NA; V: TRBV5-4; J: TRBJ2-1; D: NA; CDR3: CASSLGQLESYNEQFF; DNA: TGTGCCAGCAGCTTGGGGCAGTTGGAGTCCTACAATGAGCAGTTCTTC
size: NA; V: TRBV6-4; J: TRBJ1-2; D: TRBD1; CDR3: CASSDSGQGVYGYTF; DNA: TGTGCCAGCAGTGACTCGGGACAGGGGGTCTATGGCTACACCTTC